This T cell receptor (beta chain) was recovered during a study of T cell responses to AZD1222 COVID-19 vaccine. On the study more broadly: Second doses were pooled across both intervals (about 4 or about 12 weeks).

Study-level points and caveats: Clonal diversity may have been underestimated, and the donors were mostly white British, with more females than males.

The CDR3 is 15 amino acids. Germline V gives CDR1 MGHRA, CDR2 YSYEKL. V was cut by 0 bases and J by 7 bases, with 15 bases left in between. Comments on this clone: Its antigen is currently unknown.

Repertoires were generated with immunoSEQ multiplex PCR, while TCRdb's copy carries only in-frame clones and drops some. The repertoire holds about 140,000 clones, with 75% to 90% as singletons. The J gene is TRBJ2-5, the V gene TRBV4-1; D assignment may be TRBD1 or TRBD2 (6 bases each). The TCR comes from an adult in good health. Sequencing was performed on peripheral blood, taken on day 0 of AZD1222 vaccination. Here the CDR3 DNA reads TGCGCCAGCAGCCAAGATGATTGGGGGGCGGGGACCCAGTACTTC. Residues: CASSQDDWGAGTQYF.